The 28 T cell receptor beta chains reported below all come from one sample, sequenced in a study of T cells in Graves' hyperthyroidism and ophthalmopathy. RNA transcripts yielded amplified TCR beta CDR3 regions. TCR CDR3 regions were first amplified by RT-PCR with HTBI primers. MiXCR, run by TCRdb on the multiplex PCR reads, gives a single entry per CDR3 protein. This sample has fewer than 900,000 distinct CDR3 sequences, with about 17% found just once. Sequencing was done on a sample of blood. These receptors were obtained from a man aged 18 to 29 with Graves' hyperthyroidism.

The rearrangement joins TRBV12-3 or TRBV12-4 to TRBJ2-2; 8 bases match TRBD1. The CDR3 has 15 amino acids. J lost 2 bases, V lost 7 bases, and 6 bases had no gene match. Here the CDR3 reads CASNTDRANTGELFF. CDR3 sequence (DNA): TGTGCCAGCAACACGGACAGGGCAAACACCGGGGAGCTGTTTTTT.

This clonotype was picked up many times. CDR3 sequence (DNA): TGTGCCAGCACCGAATTAAAGCGGGAGTGGGGCACAGATACGCAGTATTTT. It codes for CASTELKREWGTDTQYF. V gene TRBV2 combines with J gene TRBJ2-3, with 8 positions matching TRBD2. In germline, CDR1 is SNHLY, CDR2 FYNNEI. This CDR3 region has 17 residues. Losses at the gene ends were 7 bases for V and 1 base for J; bases not matched to a gene: 13.

The chain uses TRBV7-6 and TRBJ1-6; D gene unclear. The CDR3 consists of 12 residues. V was cut by 8 bases and J by 10 bases, with 12 bases left in between. Germline loops: CDR1 SGHVS, CDR2 FNYEAQ. The CDR3 region has the DNA TGTGCCAGCTCCCCAACGGGATCACCCCTCCACTTT. Translation: CASSPTGSPLHF. The full variable domain, rest sourced from reference TRBV7-6 and TRBJ1-6, is GAGVSQSPRYKVTKRGQDVALRCDPISGHVSLYWYRQALGQGPEFLTYFNYEAQQDKSGLPNDRFSAERPEGSISTLTIQRTEQRDSAMYRCASSPTGSPLHFGNGTRLTVT.

This clonotype was counted many times. V gene TRBV28 combines with J gene TRBJ2-3; 8 nucleotides match TRBD1. CDR1 is MDHEN and CDR2 is SYDVKM in the germline V gene. V gave up 4 bases and J gave up 4 bases; unmatched junction bases: 7. The CDR3 totals 15 residues. In DNA, the CDR3 is TGTGCCAGCAGTTCCCGAGGACAGGGATCAGATACGCAGTATTTT. It specifies CASSSRGQGSDTQYF.

The table lists this clonotype with many counts. The rearrangement joins TRBV7-2 to TRBJ1-6; tentative D call: TRBD1 (6 bases). The CDR3 length is 15 residues. The germline CDR1 and CDR2 sequences are SGHTA and FQGNSA. The germline V and J ends were trimmed by 0 bases and 7 bases, with 10 bases remaining between them. The CDR3 region is CASSLAPGGNSPLHF. The DNA for the CDR3 is TGTGCCAGCAGCTTAGCCCCCGGGGGCAATTCACCCCTCCACTTT.

This clonotype came up a few times. The V gene is TRBV11-2, the J gene TRBJ1-4; TRBD1 might be the D (6 bases). Germline CDR1 SGHAT, CDR2 FQNNGV. V was shortened by 2 bases and J by 4 bases, with 8 bases between the two germline ends. The CDR3 spans 14 residues. The CDR3 bases are TGTGCCAGCAGCTTAATAGGGGGTAATGAAAAACTGTTTTTT. Amino acid sequence: CASSLIGGNEKLFF.

This clonotype came up many times. This clone may be a read error of a much larger clone one base away. V is TRBV6-1 and J is TRBJ2-1, with a possible D match to TRBD1 (5 bases). The CDR3 consists of 11 residues. V lost 6 bases to trimming and J lost 5 bases, with 5 bases between them. Germline V lookup: CDR1 MNHNS, CDR2 SASEGT. For the CDR3, the DNA is TGTGCCAGCAGGGACAACAATGAGCAGTTCTTC. Translating it yields CASRDNNEQFF.

The chain employs TRBV29-1 and TRBJ1-1, with D perhaps TRBD1 (5 bases). Trimming cost V 4 bases and J 0 bases, with 6 bases left between them. Germline V gene lookup returns CDR1 SQVTM and CDR2 ANQGSEA. This CDR3 spans 12 amino acids. CDR3 region: CSVGGVNTEAFF. The CDR3 coding sequence is TGCAGCGTTGGGGGGGTGAACACTGAAGCTTTCTTT. Based on the CDR3 plus reference TRBV29-1 and TRBJ1-1, the full variable domain is SAVISQKPSRDICQRGTSLTIQCQVDSQVTMMFWYRQQPGQSLTLIATANQGSEATYESGFVIDKFPISRPNLTFSTLTVSNMSPEDSSIYLCSVGGVNTEAFFGQGTRLTVV.

This clonotype was detected only a few times. The V gene is TRBV20-1, the J gene TRBJ2-3; tentative D call: TRBD2 (5 bases). The CDR3 runs to 17 residues. The germline V and J ends were trimmed by 2 bases and 7 bases, with 25 bases remaining between them. CDR1 and CDR2 from the germline V gene are DFQATT and SNEGSKA (reference sequence). The chain's CDR3 is CSARSPVFGNLVNTQYF. The CDR3 nucleotides are TGCAGTGCTAGAAGCCCGGTGTTCGGGAATTTGGTAAATACGCAGTATTTT.

This clonotype has a count of ten or more. The chain carries TRBV12-5 and TRBJ2-3, with D perhaps matching TRBD1 or TRBD2 (5 bases each). Germline CDR1 LGHNT, CDR2 FRNRAP. There are 13 residues in the CDR3. Trimming stripped 1 base from V and 8 bases from J, with 10 bases between. The DNA of the CDR3 is TGTGCTAGTGGTTTGGCTTCAGGGACTACGCAGTATTTT. Translation gives CASGLASGTTQYF. The full variable domain, in which reference TRBV12-5 and TRBJ2-3 provide the parts outside the CDR3, is DARVTQTPRHKVTEMGQEVTMRCQPILGHNTVFWYRQTMMQGLELLAYFRNRAPLDDSGMPKDRFSAEMPDATLATLKIQPSEPRDSAVYFCASGLASGTTQYFGPGTRLTVL.

This clonotype turned up a few times. J is TRBJ2-1 and V is TRBV6-1; no firm D call. Trimming cost V 10 bases and J 5 bases, with 15 bases left between them. There are 13 residues in the CDR3. In germline, CDR1 is MNHNS, CDR2 SASEGT. CDR3 coding DNA: TGTGCCACCTCAAGGCAGATAAACAATGAGCAGTTCTTC. Protein: CATSRQINNEQFF.

This clonotype was found many times. V gene TRBV30 combines with J gene TRBJ2-7, with 11 bases identical to TRBD2. V lost 4 bases, J lost 5 bases, and 7 bases stayed unmatched. This CDR3 has 14 residues. The germline gives CDR1 GTSNPN, CDR2 SVGIG (reference sequence). CDR3 sequence: CAWTGTSGFDEQYF. DNA of the CDR3: TGTGCCTGGACCGGGACTAGCGGTTTCGACGAGCAGTACTTC.

Many counts were recorded for this clonotype. The chain combines TRBV7-3 with TRBJ2-3; D gene uncertain. This CDR3 is 13 amino acids long. CDR1 is SGHTA and CDR2 is FQGTGA in the germline V gene. V lost 1 base, J lost 6 bases, and 8 bases lay in between. CDR3 region: CASSLMPADTQYF. The CDR3 bases are TGTGCCAGCAGCTTAATGCCCGCGGATACGCAGTATTTT.

J is TRBJ1-5 and V is TRBV25-1; D gene uncertain. The CDR3 sequence is 18 residues long. Per the germline V gene, CDR1 is MGHDK and CDR2 is SYGVNS. Trimming shortened V by 2 bases and J by 8 bases, and 25 bases separated the two germline ends. In DNA form, the CDR3 reads TGTGCCAGCAGTGAAATTCCTGGGGAGACTAGAGCAATCAAGCCCCAGCATTTT. Its protein is CASSEIPGETRAIKPQHF. The whole variable domain, remainder taken from reference TRBV25-1 and TRBJ1-5, is EADIYQTPRYLVIGTGKKITLECSQTMGHDKMYWYQQDPGMELHLIHYSYGVNSTEKGDLSSESTVSRIRTEHFPLTLESARPSHTSQYLCASSEIPGETRAIKPQHFGDGTRLSIL.

This clonotype was observed at least ten times. The chain couples TRBV6-1 to TRBJ1-5; D uncertain. This CDR3 comprises 12 residues. The germline gives CDR1 MNHNS, CDR2 SASEGT. Trimming stripped 9 bases from V and 2 bases from J, with 8 bases between. CDR3 DNA sequence: TGTGCCAGTCGACACCGCAATCAGCCCCAGCATTTT. This sequence encodes CASRHRNQPQHF.

The rearrangement uses TRBV29-1 and TRBJ2-1, with TRBD1 identical over 8 bases. The CDR3 is made up of 14 amino acids. V lost 6 bases to trimming and J lost 3 bases; unmatched junction nucleotides: 7. CDR1 is SQVTM and CDR2 is ANQGSEA in the germline V gene. CDR3: CSVRTGTLYNEQFF. The CDR3 DNA follows: TGCAGCGTCAGGACAGGGACCCTCTACAATGAGCAGTTCTTC.

This rearrangement joins TRBV28 to TRBJ1-6, with D maybe TRBD1 (5 bases). Between the trimmed V and J ends, which lost 11 bases and 9 bases, there was a span of 17 bases. The CDR3 contains 13 residues. CDR1 MDHEN and CDR2 SYDVKM come from the germline V gene. CDR3 amino acids: CAHGSRGGSPLHF. CDR3 in DNA: TGTGCCCACGGGAGTAGGGGTGGTTCACCCCTCCACTTT.

This rearrangement joins TRBV28 to TRBJ1-6; 7 bases are shared with TRBD1. The CDR3 has 14 residues. V shed 6 bases and J 9 bases; nucleotides not matched to a gene: 8. Germline lookup yields CDR1 MDHEN and CDR2 SYDVKM. In nucleotides, the CDR3 is TGTGCCAGCAGCCTCGACAGGGCGGTTTCACCCCTCCACTTT. Its translation is CASSLDRAVSPLHF.

As regards this clonotype: The junction and the germline gene differ at one end; a read error may be behind it. The chain is built from TRBV25-1 and TRBJ2-7, with a tentative D call TRBD1 (7 bases). The CDR3 totals 12 residues. Germline values: CDR1 MGHDK, CDR2 SYGVNS. CDR3 in amino acids: CASTAGGYGQYF. DNA for the CDR3: TGTGCCAGCACTGCAGGGGGGTACGGGCAGTACTTC.

This clonotype was observed at least ten times. This rearrangement joins TRBV27 to TRBJ2-7, with 7 bases aligning to TRBD1. Unmatched junction bases numbered 11, after V lost 5 bases and J lost 4 bases. There are 15 residues in the CDR3. Germline values: CDR1 MNHEY, CDR2 SMNVEV (reference sequence). The CDR3 spells CASSAGTDLPYEQYF. CDR3 DNA sequence: TGTGCCAGCAGTGCCGGGACAGACTTACCGTACGAGCAGTACTTC.

This clonotype was seen a few times. This may come from a read error, since a much larger clone is one base off. This rearrangement joins TRBV9 to TRBJ1-5, with 8 bases lining up with TRBD1. Looked up from germline, CDR1 is SGDLS and CDR2 is YYNGEE. The CDR3 is 15 residues long. Trimming took 5 bases from V and 2 from J; bases not matched to a gene: 6. CDR3 DNA: TGTGCCAGCAGACCCGGACAGGGTGGCAATCAGCCCCAGCATTTT. This encodes CASRPGQGGNQPQHF.

A note on this clonotype: The junction departs from the called germline gene at one end, perhaps through a read error. V and J are TRBV6-5 and TRBJ2-2, with TRBD2 matching over 9 bases. CDR3 length: 16 residues. Germline lookup yields CDR1 MNHEY and CDR2 SVGAGI. CDR3 coding DNA: TGTGCCAGCAGTCACTCAGCGGGAGGCACCACCGGGGAGCTGTTTTTT. Residues: CASSHSAGGTTGELFF.

This clonotype was recorded a few times. The V gene is TRBV6-1, the J gene TRBJ2-3, with D perhaps TRBD1 or TRBD2 (5 bases each). Per the germline V gene, CDR1 is MNHNS and CDR2 is SASEGT. This CDR3 comprises 17 residues. V lost 5 bases, J lost 6 bases, and 24 bases lay in between. The CDR3 region is CASSQQTGTEPEDTQYF. CDR3 in DNA: TGTGCCAGCAGTCAACAAACCGGGACCGAACCCGAGGATACGCAGTATTTT.

There are a few counts of this clonotype. This sequence joins TRBV10-3 and TRBJ2-3; D assignment may be TRBD1 or TRBD2 (5 bases each). V lost 9 bases, J lost 2 bases, and 15 bases lay in between. The CDR3 consists of 14 residues. In germline, CDR1 is ENHRY, CDR2 SYGVKD. CDR3 nucleotides: TGTGCCATTCACGCCCAGGGACCCACAGATACGCAGTATTTT. As protein: CAIHAQGPTDTQYF.

This clonotype occurred many times. This chain uses TRBV28 with TRBJ2-7, with D possibly being TRBD1 (7 bases). The CDR3 runs to 15 residues. V was trimmed by 3 bases and J by 1 base, leaving 13 bases between them. CDR1 and CDR2 from the germline V gene are MDHEN and SYDVKM. The CDR3 is CASSLDPGGSYEQYF. CDR3 DNA sequence: TGTGCCAGCAGTTTGGACCCAGGGGGGTCCTACGAGCAGTACTTC.

The chain's CDR3 is CASGRDRVQETQYF. CDR3 DNA sequence: TGTGCCAGCGGTCGTGACAGGGTCCAAGAGACCCAGTACTTC. V and J are TRBV7-8 and TRBJ2-5, with 7 bases lining up with TRBD1. Germline CDR1 SGHVS, CDR2 FQNEAQ. The CDR3 has 14 amino acids. Unmatched junction bases numbered 7, after V lost 8 bases and J lost 1 base.

The J gene is TRBJ1-5, the V gene TRBV18, with a weak D call TRBD1 (5 bases). There are 17 residues in the CDR3. CDR1 and CDR2 from the germline V gene are KGHSH and LQKENI. V was shortened by 3 bases and J by 1 base, with 16 bases between the two germline ends. The CDR3 sequence: CASSPPGHRGSNQPQHF. The CDR3 coding sequence is TGTGCCAGCTCACCCCCCGGGCATAGGGGCAGCAATCAGCCCCAGCATTTT.

V is TRBV12-3 or TRBV12-4 and J is TRBJ2-3; no clear D gene. The germline V and J ends were trimmed by 7 bases and 1 base, with 15 bases remaining between them. This CDR3 contains 15 residues. CDR3 in amino acids: CASTRRVGGTDTQYF. CDR3 in DNA: TGTGCCAGCACCCGGCGCGTAGGAGGCACAGATACGCAGTATTTT.